The rows below give T cell receptor beta chains drawn from one sample of a study of blood T cell repertoires in COVID-19. Clones were sequenced by immunoSEQ multiplex PCR, and TCRdb holds only the in-frame ones, with some missing. The sample comprises about 38,000 clones, around 81% of which are singletons, and 4.8% rests with the top ten. Sample: peripheral blood. These receptors were collected from a man aged 50-59 years with active COVID-19. CDR3s include the opening cysteine and the closing phenylalanine or tryptophan. A D gene is named only where the DNA matches it firmly. Where a row states a size, it is once, few, many or the class of an expanded clone; other rows omit it.

TRBJ2-2,-,TRBV3-1/TRBV3-2,TRBD2,TGTGCCAGCAGCCAAGGCGCTAGCGGGGGGGGATACGGGGAGCTGTTTTTT,CASSQGASGGGYGELFF
TRBJ2-7,-,TRBV2,TRBD2,TGTGCCAGCAGTGCCGATGCGGGAGGCTCCTACGAGCAGTACTTC,CASSADAGGSYEQYF
TRBJ2-3,-,TRBV9,TRBD2,TGTGCCAGCAGCGTAACAAGCGGGGGAACAGATACGCAGTATTTT,CASSVTSGGTDTQYF
TRBJ2-3,-,TRBV9,TRBD2,TGTGCCAGCAGCGTAGCTCTAGCGGGGGGGAACACAGATACGCAGTATTTT,CASSVALAGGNTDTQYF
TRBJ2-3,once,TRBV4-1,TRBD2,TGCGCCAGCAGCCACGGACTAGCGGGGGGCCTTAGCACAGATACGCAGTATTTT,CASSHGLAGGLSTDTQYF
TRBJ2-2,-,TRBV6-2/TRBV6-3,TRBD1,TGTGCCAGCAGTCCCACCGACAGGGGCCGCCCCAGGAACACCGGGGAGCTGTTTTTT,CASSPTDRGRPRNTGELFF
TRBJ2-3,-,TRBV7-7,TRBD2,TGTGCCAGCAGCCCTACGGGGGGGCTAACAGATACGCAGTATTTT,CASSPTGGLTDTQYF
TRBJ1-1,-,TRBV6-5,-,TGTGCCAGCATGTCGACAGATGAAGCTTTCTTT,CASMSTDEAFF
TRBJ2-5,-,TRBV7-9,TRBD1,TGTGCCAGCAGCCCAACCGGGACAGGGGGACGAGAGACCCAGTACTTC,CASSPTGTGGRETQYF
TRBJ2-5,once,TRBV27,-,TGTGCCAGCAGTTCACAGAGACAAGAGACCCAGTACTTC,CASSSQRQETQYF
TRBJ1-5,-,TRBV3-1/TRBV3-2,-,TGTGCCAGCAGCGATCCGGGGGATCAGCCCCAGCATTTT,CASSDPGDQPQHF
TRBJ1-5,-,TRBV18,-,TGTGCCAGCTCACCATCAGAAAATCAGCCCCAGCATTTT,CASSPSENQPQHF
TRBJ1-4,-,TRBV6-1,-,TGTGCCAGCAGTGTTGACGGGAGGGAATTTAGGAATGAAAAACTGTTTTTT,CASSVDGREFRNEKLFF
TRBJ2-1,once,TRBV5-1,-,TGCGCCAGCAGCTTAGTGGCCGACTATTTCAATGAGCAGTTCTTC,CASSLVADYFNEQFF
TRBJ1-4,-,TRBV5-1,-,TGCGCCAGCAGCTTGGCGGCCGGGGGGCTGAATGAAAAACTGTTTTTT,CASSLAAGGLNEKLFF
TRBJ2-4,-,TRBV28,TRBD1,TGTGCCAGCAGTTCCCCGGACAGGGTGGACATTCAGTACTTC,CASSSPDRVDIQYF
TRBJ2-3,-,TRBV5-1,-,TGCGCCAGCAGCTTGGAAGACAGGTTCACAGATACGCAGTATTTT,CASSLEDRFTDTQYF
TRBJ2-2,-,TRBV11-2,TRBD1,TGTGCCAGCAGCTTAGCAACAGGGGAGTACACCGGGGAGCTGTTTTTT,CASSLATGEYTGELFF
TRBJ2-2,-,TRBV11-2,-,TGTGCCAGCAGCTTAGATGACAACCCACGAAGGCAGCTGTTTTTT,CASSLDDNPRRQLFF
TRBJ1-6,-,TRBV6-1,-,TGTGCCAGCAGTGAAAAGGGCGGGCTCTCCTATAATTCACCCCTCCACTTT,CASSEKGGLSYNSPLHF
TRBJ2-4,-,TRBV10-3,TRBD2,TGTGCCATCAGTGGAACTAGCGGGGGGGCCACGGCCAAAAACATTCAGTACTTC,CAISGTSGGATAKNIQYF
TRBJ1-1,-,TRBV7-9,TRBD1,TGTGCCAGCAGCGGTGGTGGGACAGGGGGGTTCCGGGGAACTGAAGCTTTCTTT,CASSGGGTGGFRGTEAFF
TRBJ1-1,medium-sized,TRBV6-5,-,TGTGCCAGCAGTACGGTGACAAGCACTGAAGCTTTCTTT,CASSTVTSTEAFF
TRBJ1-5,-,TRBV6-1,TRBD1,TGTGCCAGCAGTGAAGGGGGACAGGGTGGCCAGCCCCAGCATTTT,CASSEGGQGGQPQHF
TRBJ1-4,-,TRBV18,TRBD1,TGTGCCAGCTCACCACCGGGACAGGGGGATGAAAAACTGTTTTTT,CASSPPGQGDEKLFF
TRBJ2-7,-,TRBV7-9,-,TGTGCCAGCAGCTTATATTACGAGCAGTACTTC,CASSLYYEQYF
TRBJ2-2,-,TRBV4-1,-,TGCGCCAGCAGCCAAGAAGGAACTAGGCGCTACACCGGGGAGCTGTTTTTT,CASSQEGTRRYTGELFF
TRBJ2-3,-,TRBV10-1,TRBD1,TGCGCCAGCAGTGAGCCAGGGGGTTCCACAGATACGCAGTATTTT,CASSEPGGSTDTQYF
TRBJ2-1,once,TRBV15,TRBD1,TGTGCCACCAGCAGAGCCGGGACAGGGGCTAATGAGCAGTTCTTC,CATSRAGTGANEQFF
TRBJ1-3,-,TRBV7-8,TRBD1,TGTGCCAGCAGCTTCTACACAGGGGTGACAAACACCATATATTTT,CASSFYTGVTNTIYF
TRBJ2-7,-,TRBV6-5,TRBD1,TGTGCCAGCAGTAAACTTGGACAGGGAACGAACGAGCAGTACTTC,CASSKLGQGTNEQYF
TRBJ2-2,-,TRBV11-2,TRBD1,TGTGCCAGCAGCTCAGTTACAGGGGTAGGCACCGGGGAGCTGTTTTTT,CASSSVTGVGTGELFF
TRBJ2-1,-,TRBV6-5,-,TGTGCCAGCAGTTTGGCCGGCCGGGGTGAGCAGTTCTTC,CASSLAGRGEQFF
TRBJ2-3,once,TRBV6-1,-,TGTGCCAGCAGTGAGGTGGGAGAATCAGATACGCAGTATTTT,CASSEVGESDTQYF
TRBJ1-1,-,TRBV10-1,TRBD1,TGCGCCAGCAGTGAACAGGGGAAGGGCACTGAAGCTTTCTTT,CASSEQGKGTEAFF
TRBJ2-3,-,TRBV6-2/TRBV6-3,TRBD1,TGTGCCAGCAGCGATACACAGGGGATACCCTCTAATACGCAGTATTTT,CASSDTQGIPSNTQYF
TRBJ2-3,-,TRBV15,TRBD2,TGTGCCACCAGGCCAGTATCAAGCGGGAGTGGTACAGATACGCAGTATTTT,CATRPVSSGSGTDTQYF
TRBJ1-2,-,TRBV2,TRBD1,TGTGCCAGCAGTACCCCGTGGGGACAGGGGGCTCTTAACTATGGCTACACCTTC,CASSTPWGQGALNYGYTF
TRBJ2-3,-,TRBV5-6,TRBD1,TGTGCCAGCATCCCATGGGACAGGGATTATATGGGGCGCACAGATACGCAGTATTTT,CASIPWDRDYMGRTDTQYF
TRBJ2-2,-,TRBV9,TRBD1,TGTGCCAGCAGCTCGAGGGGGCAGAACACCGGGGAGCTGTTTTTT,CASSSRGQNTGELFF
TRBJ1-2,-,TRBV18,-,TGTGCCAGCTCACCACAGGAGGGCGGGGAAATCTATGGCTACACCTTC,CASSPQEGGEIYGYTF
TRBJ2-3,-,TRBV3-1/TRBV3-2,TRBD2,TGTGCCAGCAGTCCCAGCGGGGCGTCAGATACGCAGTATTTT,CASSPSGASDTQYF
TRBJ1-6,few,TRBV9,TRBD1,TGTGCCAGCAGCGCCCCGGGACAGCTAAATTCACCCCTCCACTTT,CASSAPGQLNSPLHF
TRBJ1-2,once,TRBV5-4,TRBD1,TGTGCCAGCAGCAATGACAGGGGGTACTATGGCTACACCTTC,CASSNDRGYYGYTF
TRBJ1-1,-,TRBV19,-,TGTGCCAGTAGTATTGTTGGGGGCGCGGTATTCTTT,CASSIVGGAVFF
TRBJ2-7,-,TRBV5-1,-,TGCGCCAGCAGCTTGCTACAGGTGCAGAACGAGCAGTACTTC,CASSLLQVQNEQYF
TRBJ1-1,-,TRBV14,TRBD1,TGTGCCAGCAGCCGAGTCCCGGGACAGGGATTTGTTGAGGAAAGCGGAAGGTGCACTGAAGCTTTCTTT,CASSRVPGQGFVEESGRCTEAFF
TRBJ1-3,-,TRBV14,-,TGTGCCAGCAGTCAAGGTCCGGAGAAAACCTCTGGAAACACCATATATTTT,CASSQGPEKTSGNTIYF
TRBJ2-3,-,TRBV10-3,TRBD2,TGTGCCATCAGTGAGTCCCGGGGGGGGGACGATACGCAGTATTTT,CAISESRGGDDTQYF
TRBJ2-1,-,TRBV3-1/TRBV3-2,TRBD2,TGTGCCAGCAGCCCGAAGCGGGGGGGACTAGTACAGGGATACAATGAGCAGTTCTTC,CASSPKRGGLVQGYNEQFF
TRBJ1-3,few,TRBV2,TRBD1,TGTGCCAGCAGTTGGACAGGGACTGGAAACACCATATATTTT,CASSWTGTGNTIYF
TRBJ2-7,-,TRBV27,-,TGTGCCAGCGGCGACGGGGAGTCCTACGAGCAGTACTTC,CASGDGESYEQYF
TRBJ1-6,-,TRBV7-9,-,TGTGCCAGCAGCTTCGGGACAAGGAGCTCCTATAATTCACCCCTCCACTTT,CASSFGTRSSYNSPLHF
TRBJ2-5,once,TRBV6-1,TRBD2,TGTGCCAGCAGTGAAGTAGCGGGGGGGCCGGAGACCCAGTACTTC,CASSEVAGGPETQYF
TRBJ1-3,-,TRBV2,-,TGTGCCAGCAGTGAAGCCGAAGCGGGAAACACCATATATTTT,CASSEAEAGNTIYF
TRBJ2-3,-,TRBV9,TRBD2,TGTGCCAGCAGCGTAGGTCTAGCGGGACGCACAGATACGCAGTATTTT,CASSVGLAGRTDTQYF
TRBJ1-1,-,TRBV12-3/TRBV12-4,-,TGTGCCAGCAGTTTCGCAGGGACTGAAGCTTTCTTT,CASSFAGTEAFF
TRBJ2-3,-,TRBV10-3,TRBD2,TGTGCCATCAGTGGACTAGCAGGGTCAGATACGCAGTATTTT,CAISGLAGSDTQYF
TRBJ2-1,-,TRBV19,-,TGTGCCAGTAGTATCGGGAGCTCCTACAATGAGCAGTTCTTC,CASSIGSSYNEQFF
TRBJ2-1,-,TRBV11-2,TRBD2,TGTGCCAGCAGCATCGGCGGGGGTTCCTACAATGAGCAGTTCTTC,CASSIGGGSYNEQFF